The rows below give T cell receptor beta chains drawn from one sample of a study of human T cells and chemical hapten exposure. TCRdb itself ran the RACE reads through MiXCR, one entry per CDR3 protein. Of over 300,000 distinct CDR3 sequences listed, roughly 5% are singletons. Material: whole blood, obtained in connection with sensitization to the hapten diphenylcyclopropenone (DPC). These receptors were taken from a woman between 50 and 59 years old with alopecia areata. Some clones in this sample may be carry-over from other donors' samples. Both conserved end residues are trimmed from each CDR3. Only some rows state a clone size, as once, few, many or a class for expanded clones.

abundance	v_gene	j_gene	CDR3aa
-	TRBV12-3/TRBV12-4	TRBJ2-3	ASSLGSTQY
few	TRBV6-1	TRBJ1-1	ASRRGPAEAF
many	TRBV14	TRBJ2-1	ASSPTAGDRDYNEQF
many	TRBV5-1	TRBJ2-5	ASSPTFRGLQETQY
-	TRBV5-4	TRBJ2-3	ASRSSGGGTDTQY
-	TRBV27	TRBJ2-3	ASSLGSASTDTQY
-	TRBV28	TRBJ1-5	ASSLPEGHQH
many	TRBV10-1	TRBJ2-3	ASSGRELEADTQY
many	TRBV13	TRBJ2-7	ASSPTGFYEQY
few	TRBV6-5	TRBJ2-5	ASSYSMNPQGETQY